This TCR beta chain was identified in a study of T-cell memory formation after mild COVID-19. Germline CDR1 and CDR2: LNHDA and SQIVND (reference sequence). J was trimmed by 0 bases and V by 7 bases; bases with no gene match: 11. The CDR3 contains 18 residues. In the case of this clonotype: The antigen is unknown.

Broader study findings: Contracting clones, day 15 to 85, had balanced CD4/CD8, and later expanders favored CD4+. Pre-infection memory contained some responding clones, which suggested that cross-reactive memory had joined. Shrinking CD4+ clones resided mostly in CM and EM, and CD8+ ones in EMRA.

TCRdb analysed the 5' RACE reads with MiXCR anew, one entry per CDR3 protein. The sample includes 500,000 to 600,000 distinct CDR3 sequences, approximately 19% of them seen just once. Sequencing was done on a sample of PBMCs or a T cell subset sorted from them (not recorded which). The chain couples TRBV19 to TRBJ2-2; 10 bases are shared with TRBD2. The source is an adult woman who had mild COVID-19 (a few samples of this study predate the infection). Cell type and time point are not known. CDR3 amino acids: CASIEAGGPSSNTGELFF. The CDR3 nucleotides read TGTGCCAGTATCGAAGCGGGAGGGCCGTCATCGAACACCGGGGAGCTGTTTTTT.